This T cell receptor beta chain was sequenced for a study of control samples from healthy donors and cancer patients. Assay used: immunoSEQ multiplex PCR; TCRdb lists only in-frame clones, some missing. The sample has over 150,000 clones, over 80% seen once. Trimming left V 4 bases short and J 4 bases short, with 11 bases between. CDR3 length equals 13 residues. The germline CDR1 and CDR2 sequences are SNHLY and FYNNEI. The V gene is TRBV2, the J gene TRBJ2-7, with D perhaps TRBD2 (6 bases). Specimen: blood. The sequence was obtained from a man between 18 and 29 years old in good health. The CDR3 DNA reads TGTGCCAGCAGTGCGGGGGACGGGTACGAGCAGTACTTC. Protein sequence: CASSAGDGYEQYF.